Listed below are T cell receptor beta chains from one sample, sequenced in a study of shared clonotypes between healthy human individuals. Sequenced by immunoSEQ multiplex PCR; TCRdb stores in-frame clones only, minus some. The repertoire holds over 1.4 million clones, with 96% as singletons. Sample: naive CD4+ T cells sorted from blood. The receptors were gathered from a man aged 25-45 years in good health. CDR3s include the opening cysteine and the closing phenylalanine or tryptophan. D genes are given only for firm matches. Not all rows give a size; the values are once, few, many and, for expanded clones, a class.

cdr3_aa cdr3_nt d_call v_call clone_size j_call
CSVEGPGQESQPQHF TGCAGCGTTGAAGGCCCGGGACAGGAAAGCCAGCCCCAGCATTTT TRBD1 TRBV29-1 - TRBJ1-5
CASGRSMETQYF TGTGCCAGCGGGAGGTCGATGGAGACCCAGTACTTC - TRBV2 - TRBJ2-5
CASSDGTSGRFYNEQFF TGCGCCAGCAGCGACGGGACTAGCGGGAGATTCTACAATGAGCAGTTCTTC TRBD2 TRBV10-2 - TRBJ2-1
CASREQGRSYGYTF TGTGCCAGCAGAGAGCAGGGGCGAAGCTATGGCTACACCTTC - TRBV27 - TRBJ1-2
CASSFRREQGELFF TGTGCCAGCAGTTTTCGGCGGGAGCAAGGGGAGCTGTTTTTT TRBD2 TRBV28 - TRBJ2-2
CASRLAGGQSSYNEQFF TGTGCCAGCAGACTAGCGGGAGGGCAGAGCTCCTACAATGAGCAGTTCTTC TRBD2 TRBV11-2 - TRBJ2-1
CATTLRGGNTIYF TGTGCCACCACACTCAGGGGGGGAAACACCATATATTTT TRBD1 TRBV6-5 - TRBJ1-3
CASSRDTNTEAFF TGTGCCAGCAGCCGGGACACGAACACTGAAGCTTTCTTT - TRBV9 - TRBJ1-1
CASSETREGAGYGYTF TGTGCCAGCAGTGAAACACGAGAGGGGGCGGGCTATGGCTACACCTTC TRBD1 TRBV2 - TRBJ1-2
CASSLDRGTDTQYF TGTGCCAGCAGCTTGGACAGGGGCACAGATACGCAGTATTTT - TRBV5-4 - TRBJ2-3
CASSGQGGRSEQYF TGTGCCAGTAGTGGGCAGGGCGGACGGTCCGAGCAGTACTTC - TRBV19 - TRBJ2-7
CASSEGGLNQPQHF TGTGCCAGCAGTGAAGGAGGGTTGAATCAGCCCCAGCATTTT - TRBV25-1 - TRBJ1-5
CAISGGGDEQYF TGTGCCATCAGTGGGGGAGGAGACGAGCAGTACTTC - TRBV10-3 - TRBJ2-7
CASRGTGLEAFF TGCGCCAGCAGGGGGACAGGCCTTGAAGCTTTCTTT TRBD1 TRBV5-1 - TRBJ1-1
CASRQLAGGPEQFF TGTGCCAGCCGCCAACTAGCGGGAGGGCCGGAGCAGTTCTTC TRBD2 TRBV19 - TRBJ2-1
CASSLLGAPGSDTQYF TGTGCCAGCAGTTTACTGGGCGCCCCAGGGTCAGATACGCAGTATTTT - TRBV27 - TRBJ2-3
CASSQAKGQDSNQPQHF TGCGCCAGCAGCCAAGCGAAGGGACAGGATAGCAATCAGCCCCAGCATTTT TRBD1 TRBV4-1 - TRBJ1-5
CASSLGLAGMPYNEQFF TGCGCCAGCAGCTTAGGACTAGCGGGAATGCCCTACAATGAGCAGTTCTTC TRBD2 TRBV5-1 - TRBJ2-1
CASRLITGPEAFF TGCGCCAGCAGATTGATCACAGGGCCTGAAGCTTTCTTT - TRBV5-1 - TRBJ1-1
CATSPGQGYNEQFF TGTGCCACCAGTCCGGGACAGGGCTACAATGAGCAGTTCTTC TRBD1 TRBV15 - TRBJ2-1
CAINDRVNTEAFF TGTGCCATCAACGACAGGGTGAACACTGAAGCTTTCTTT TRBD1 TRBV10-3 - TRBJ1-1
CASSIGTALNSYEQYF TGTGCCAGTAGTATCGGGACAGCCTTGAACTCCTACGAGCAGTACTTC TRBD1 TRBV19 - TRBJ2-7
CASSLSSPRQGAYEQYF TGTGCCAGCAGTTTATCGTCCCCGAGACAGGGCGCCTACGAGCAGTACTTC TRBD1 TRBV27 - TRBJ2-7
CASRPLTGTNEKLFF TGTGCCAGCAGACCCCTGACAGGAACTAATGAAAAACTGTTTTTT - TRBV6-5 - TRBJ1-4
CASSLVGGTGELFF TGCGCCAGCAGCTTGGTTGGGGGGACCGGGGAGCTGTTTTTT - TRBV5-1 - TRBJ2-2
CASSLPDQGAGYGYTF TGTGCCAGCAGCTTGCCAGATCAGGGGGCAGGATATGGCTACACCTTC TRBD1 TRBV5-6 - TRBJ1-2
CASRSPSEAFF TGTGCCAGCAGGTCGCCCTCTGAAGCTTTCTTT - TRBV6-6 - TRBJ1-1
CATSPGRGEETQYF TGCGCCACGTCCCCCGGGAGAGGGGAGGAGACCCAGTACTTC - TRBV5-1 - TRBJ2-5
CASSLVAGYEKLFF TGTGCCAGCAGCTTGGTGGCGGGCTATGAAAAACTGTTTTTT - TRBV5-5 - TRBJ1-4
CASSEGQANNQPQHF TGTGCCAGCTCAGAAGGACAGGCTAACAATCAGCCCCAGCATTTT TRBD1 TRBV18 - TRBJ1-5
CASSSQGPDTQYF TGTGCCAGCAGCTCACAGGGCCCAGATACGCAGTATTTT - TRBV7-8 - TRBJ2-3
CAIKAGSSTDTQYF TGTGCCATCAAAGCGGGGTCTAGCACAGATACGCAGTATTTT TRBD2 TRBV10-3 - TRBJ2-3
CASSFETGELFF TGTGCCAGCAGCTTCGAGACCGGGGAGCTGTTTTTT - TRBV7-9 - TRBJ2-2
CASSQGPQETQYF TGCGCCAGCAGCCAGGGACCTCAAGAGACCCAGTACTTC - TRBV5-1 - TRBJ2-5
CASRDSLGTYNEQFF TGTGCCAGCAGAGACAGTTTGGGGACCTACAATGAGCAGTTCTTC - TRBV6-1 - TRBJ2-1
CASSSDTQYF TGTGCCAGCAGCTCCGATACGCAGTATTTT - TRBV7-9 few TRBJ2-3
CASSYLGSNTGELFF TGTGCCAGCAGTTACCTAGGTTCGAACACCGGGGAGCTGTTTTTT - TRBV6-5 - TRBJ2-2
CASRELPPYNEQFF TGTGCCAGCAGAGAACTTCCTCCCTACAATGAGCAGTTCTTC - TRBV6-5 - TRBJ2-1
CASAPGGTYSGANVLTF TGTGCCAGCGCCCCGGGGGGAACTTACTCTGGGGCCAACGTCCTGACTTTC TRBD2 TRBV28 - TRBJ2-6
CASSPRGGTYEQYF TGTGCCAGCTCACCTCGTGGCGGTACCTACGAGCAGTACTTC - TRBV18 - TRBJ2-7
CAIGGPGVFSNTEAFF TGTGCCATCGGCGGCCCAGGGGTGTTTTCGAACACTGAAGCTTTCTTT - TRBV10-3 - TRBJ1-1
CASSLGQGANTEAFF TGTGCCAGCAGCTTGGGACAGGGGGCGAACACTGAAGCTTTCTTT TRBD1 TRBV7-6 - TRBJ1-1
CSVLQGASYNEQFF TGCAGCGTTCTCCAGGGGGCATCCTACAATGAGCAGTTCTTC TRBD1 TRBV29-1 - TRBJ2-1
CASSRGGDIGKRETQYF TGTGCCAGCAGCAGGGGTGGGGACATAGGGAAGAGAGAGACCCAGTACTTC - TRBV5-4 - TRBJ2-5
CASSSYSGSLSYEQYF TGTGCCAGCAGCTCGTATAGCGGGAGTCTCTCCTACGAGCAGTACTTC TRBD2 TRBV7-2 - TRBJ2-7
CATSKLQGALYEQYF TGTGCCACCAGCAAATTACAGGGGGCGCTTTACGAGCAGTACTTC TRBD1 TRBV15 once TRBJ2-7
CASSSSWYGKNTEAFF TGTGCCAGCAGTTCCTCATGGTACGGCAAGAACACTGAAGCTTTCTTT - TRBV13 - TRBJ1-1
CASSFLGRSGNTIYF TGTGCCAGCAGCTTCCTAGGGAGATCTGGAAACACCATATATTTT - TRBV7-9 - TRBJ1-3
CASTIRRALSTEAFF TGTGCCAGCACCATAAGGCGGGCGTTGAGCACTGAAGCTTTCTTT - TRBV6-6 once TRBJ1-1
CASSLVDRGDGYTF TGTGCCAGCAGCTTGGTTGACAGGGGAGATGGCTACACCTTC TRBD1 TRBV5-6 - TRBJ1-2
CASSIRGPIQPQHF TGTGCCAGTAGTATTCGGGGTCCGATTCAGCCCCAGCATTTT - TRBV19 - TRBJ1-5
CASSSRTSVPYNEQFF TGTGCCAGCAGCTCTAGAACTAGCGTCCCCTACAATGAGCAGTTCTTC TRBD2 TRBV5-4 once TRBJ2-1
CASSISPGGVDIQYF TGTGCCAGTAGTATTAGCCCCGGGGGGGTAGACATTCAGTACTTC TRBD2 TRBV19 - TRBJ2-4
CASSRSDFVASTDTQYF TGCGCCAGCAGCCGGTCCGATTTTGTAGCGTCGACAGATACGCAGTATTTT - TRBV5-1 once TRBJ2-3
CASSRGQTSYNEQFF TGTGCCAGCAGCCGGGGACAGACGTCCTACAATGAGCAGTTCTTC TRBD1 TRBV5-8 - TRBJ2-1